This is a list of T cell receptor beta chains from one sample in a study of shared clonotypes between healthy human individuals. The table came from immunoSEQ multiplex PCR; TCRdb's copy has only in-frame clones and leaves some out. This table has some 1.5 million clones, under 99% appearing once. The source material was naive CD4+ T cells sorted from blood. The source of these receptors is a man aged 30 to 45 in good health. The CDR3 runs from the conserved cysteine through the conserved F or W. A D gene is named only where the DNA matches it firmly. Clone size is not always given. Where it is, it says once, few, many or a class for expanded clones.

cdr3_aa: CASSHRGPLPEAFF; cdr3_nt: TGTGCCAGTAGTCACCGGGGCCCTCTTCCTGAAGCTTTCTTT; clone_size: NA; j_call: TRBJ1-1; v_call: TRBV19; d_call: NA
cdr3_aa: CASSPTAGETQYF; cdr3_nt: TGCGCCAGCAGCCCGACTGCGGGGGAGACCCAGTACTTC; clone_size: NA; j_call: TRBJ2-5; v_call: TRBV5-1; d_call: NA
cdr3_aa: CASSAPGLEYETQYF; cdr3_nt: TGTGCCAGCAGCGCCCCGGGACTAGAATATGAGACCCAGTACTTC; clone_size: NA; j_call: TRBJ2-5; v_call: TRBV7-9; d_call: TRBD2
cdr3_aa: CASSGPGLAGVTGELFF; cdr3_nt: TGCGCCAGCAGTGGACCGGGACTAGCGGGAGTCACCGGGGAGCTGTTTTTT; clone_size: NA; j_call: TRBJ2-2; v_call: TRBV10-1; d_call: TRBD2
cdr3_aa: CASSSPGTGYEQYF; cdr3_nt: TGTGCCAGCAGTTCACCCGGGACAGGTTACGAGCAGTACTTC; clone_size: NA; j_call: TRBJ2-7; v_call: TRBV28; d_call: TRBD1
cdr3_aa: CASSPRAPAAQHF; cdr3_nt: TGTGCCAGCAGTCCCCGGGCCCCGGCGGCCCAGCATTTT; clone_size: NA; j_call: TRBJ1-5; v_call: TRBV6-5; d_call: NA
cdr3_aa: CASSLDPSSYEQYF; cdr3_nt: TGCGCCAGCAGCTTGGATCCGAGTTCCTACGAGCAGTACTTC; clone_size: NA; j_call: TRBJ2-7; v_call: TRBV5-1; d_call: NA
cdr3_aa: CSVVGAGQRNEKLFF; cdr3_nt: TGCAGCGTTGTGGGGGCGGGACAGAGAAATGAAAAACTGTTTTTT; clone_size: once; j_call: TRBJ1-4; v_call: TRBV29-1; d_call: TRBD1
cdr3_aa: CASSFKPRQHTGELFF; cdr3_nt: TGCGCCAGCAGCTTCAAGCCGCGGCAGCACACCGGGGAGCTGTTTTTT; clone_size: NA; j_call: TRBJ2-2; v_call: TRBV5-1; d_call: NA
cdr3_aa: CASSLTISYNEQFF; cdr3_nt: TGTGCCAGCAGCCTCACCATCTCCTACAATGAGCAGTTCTTC; clone_size: NA; j_call: TRBJ2-1; v_call: TRBV14; d_call: NA
cdr3_aa: CASSRTTGELFF; cdr3_nt: TGTGCCAGCAGCAGGACCACCGGGGAGCTGTTTTTT; clone_size: once; j_call: TRBJ2-2; v_call: TRBV28; d_call: NA
cdr3_aa: CAWSVRGGYTF; cdr3_nt: TGTGCCTGGAGTGTCCGAGGGGGCTACACCTTC; clone_size: NA; j_call: TRBJ1-2; v_call: TRBV30; d_call: NA